The table lists the clone carrying this T cell receptor (beta chain) with a count of one. Germline V gene lookup returns CDR1 LGHNA and CDR2 YNFKEQ. J lost 4 bases, V lost 0 bases, and 4 bases had no gene match. The CDR3 extends over 16 amino acids. Sequencing was performed with immunoSEQ multiplex PCR; in TCRdb, only in-frame clones are kept and a portion is missing. The sample holds approximately 70,000 clones, roughly 80% seen once. The data were taken from a study of blood T cell repertoires in COVID-19. Study details: Sources were T cells, B-cell-depleted T cells, or PBMCs; the material itself was cDNA or gDNA.

The sequenced sample was peripheral blood. The J gene is TRBJ1-3, the V gene TRBV4-2; 9 nucleotides align to TRBD1. This clonotype was sampled from a woman aged 45 to 65 with acute or convalescent COVID-19. CDR3 loop: CASSQEQGAVGNTIYF. The CDR3 nucleotides read TGTGCCAGCAGCCAAGAACAGGGGGCTGTGGGAAACACCATATATTTT.